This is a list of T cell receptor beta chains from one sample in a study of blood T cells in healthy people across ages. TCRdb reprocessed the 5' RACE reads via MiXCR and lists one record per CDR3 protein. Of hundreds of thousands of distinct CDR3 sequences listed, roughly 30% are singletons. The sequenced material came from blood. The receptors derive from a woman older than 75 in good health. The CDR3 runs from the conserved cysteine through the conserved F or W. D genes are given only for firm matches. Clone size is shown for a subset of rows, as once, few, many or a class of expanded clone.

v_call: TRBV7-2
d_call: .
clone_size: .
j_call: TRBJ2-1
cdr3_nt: TGTGCCAGCAGCTTAGCGGGAACGAGGTCCTACAATGAGCAGTTCTTC
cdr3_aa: CASSLAGTRSYNEQFF

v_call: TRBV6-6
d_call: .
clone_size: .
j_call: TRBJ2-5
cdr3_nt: TGTGCCAGCAGTAGGGACGTTCAAGTGACCCAGTACTTC
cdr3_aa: CASSRDVQVTQYF

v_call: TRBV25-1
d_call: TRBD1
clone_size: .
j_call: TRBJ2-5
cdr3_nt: TGTGCCAGCAGTGAATGCGACAGGGGGAAAGAGACCCAGTACTTC
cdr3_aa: CASSECDRGKETQYF

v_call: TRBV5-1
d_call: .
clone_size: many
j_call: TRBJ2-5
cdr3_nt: TGCGCCAGCAGCTTGGTTTTCCAGGGAGGAGAGACCCAGTACTTC
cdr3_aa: CASSLVFQGGETQYF

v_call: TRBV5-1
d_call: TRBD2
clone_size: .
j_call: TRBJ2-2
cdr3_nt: TGCGCCAGCAGCTTGGGACTAGCGGGGGGGCGACGTACCGGGGAGCTGTTTTTT
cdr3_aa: CASSLGLAGGRRTGELFF

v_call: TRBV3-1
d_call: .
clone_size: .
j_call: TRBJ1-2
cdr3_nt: TGTGCCAGCAGCCAAGCTGGGAGGGACTATGGCTACACCTTC
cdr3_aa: CASSQAGRDYGYTF

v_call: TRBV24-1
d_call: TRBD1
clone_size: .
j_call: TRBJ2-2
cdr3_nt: TGTGCCACCAGTGATATGACAGGGACCGGGGAGCTGTTTTTT
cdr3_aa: CATSDMTGTGELFF

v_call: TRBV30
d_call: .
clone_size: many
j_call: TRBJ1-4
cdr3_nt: TGTGCCTGGAGTCGCGACAGGAATGAAAAACTGTTTTTT
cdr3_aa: CAWSRDRNEKLFF

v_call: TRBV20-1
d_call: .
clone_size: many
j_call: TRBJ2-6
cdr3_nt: TGCAGTGCTTGGGTGGACTCTGGGGCCAACGTCCTGACTTTC
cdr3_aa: CSAWVDSGANVLTF

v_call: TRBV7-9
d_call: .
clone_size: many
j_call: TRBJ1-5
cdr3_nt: TGTGCCAGCAGCTTTGGGCCTCAGCCCCAGCATTTT
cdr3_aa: CASSFGPQPQHF

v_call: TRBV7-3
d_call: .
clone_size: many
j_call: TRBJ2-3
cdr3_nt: TGTGCCAGCAGCTTAACGGCAGCTGTACACAGCGATACGCAGTATTTT
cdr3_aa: CASSLTAAVHSDTQYF

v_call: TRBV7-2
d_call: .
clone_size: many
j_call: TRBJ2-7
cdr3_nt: TGTGCCAGCAGCTTGAAGAATCCCTACGAGCAGTACTTC
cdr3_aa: CASSLKNPYEQYF

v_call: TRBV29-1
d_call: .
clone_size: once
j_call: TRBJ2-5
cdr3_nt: TGCAGCGTCGGGACCCCCGGAATAGGAGAGACCCAGTACTTC
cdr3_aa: CSVGTPGIGETQYF